The rows below give T cell receptor beta chains drawn from one sample of a study of T cell responses to AZD1222 COVID-19 vaccine. TCRdb's copy holds only in-frame clones and misses some; the assay was immunoSEQ multiplex PCR. This sample carries fewer than 200,000 clones, around 90% of them seen once, and the ten largest clones take about 1.6%. The sequenced sample was peripheral blood, obtained on day 0 of AZD1222 vaccination. The receptors were gathered from an adult in good health. Each CDR3 is given with its conserved first and last residue. Each record gives: clone size, V gene, CDR3 protein. Some rows have no size entry. The others give once, few or many, or a class for an expanded clone.

clone_size: .
v_call: TRBV6-5
cdr3_aa: CASSYEGGSGNTIYF

clone_size: .
v_call: TRBV7-9
cdr3_aa: CASSLDRAANTEAFF

clone_size: .
v_call: TRBV10-3
cdr3_aa: CAISEQNINTGELFF

clone_size: .
v_call: TRBV6-5
cdr3_aa: CASSYQPSPGAGELFF

clone_size: .
v_call: TRBV3-1/TRBV3-2
cdr3_aa: CASSPRDRNQPQHF

clone_size: .
v_call: TRBV11-2
cdr3_aa: CASSIGSYNEQFF

clone_size: .
v_call: TRBV30
cdr3_aa: CAGWDKAGANVLTF

clone_size: .
v_call: TRBV23-1
cdr3_aa: CASSQEHQESNQPQHF

clone_size: .
v_call: TRBV7-2
cdr3_aa: CASSFGANTGELFF

clone_size: .
v_call: TRBV4-3
cdr3_aa: CASSQGEGVSTDTQYF

clone_size: .
v_call: TRBV19
cdr3_aa: CATSPTGGIYEQYF

clone_size: .
v_call: TRBV18
cdr3_aa: CASSPPTAGVQTQYF

clone_size: .
v_call: TRBV5-1
cdr3_aa: CASSLAGFQETQYF

clone_size: once
v_call: TRBV4-1
cdr3_aa: CASSQGGLAAETQYF

clone_size: .
v_call: TRBV14
cdr3_aa: CASSHQLAGLYNEQFF

clone_size: .
v_call: TRBV5-1
cdr3_aa: CASSFSLSEGARRMNTEAFF

clone_size: few
v_call: TRBV5-1
cdr3_aa: CASSLRLGYEQYF

clone_size: .
v_call: TRBV30
cdr3_aa: CAWSLYRTGGNGYTF

clone_size: .
v_call: TRBV6-5
cdr3_aa: CASRLGTGSYEQYF

clone_size: .
v_call: TRBV20-1
cdr3_aa: CSAELNTEAFF

clone_size: .
v_call: TRBV10-1
cdr3_aa: CATSDRVSGNTIYF

clone_size: .
v_call: TRBV18
cdr3_aa: CASSPERGTEAFF

clone_size: .
v_call: TRBV12-3/TRBV12-4
cdr3_aa: CASLLAGANEQFF

clone_size: .
v_call: TRBV3-1/TRBV3-2
cdr3_aa: CASSQARDQPQHF

clone_size: .
v_call: TRBV7-8
cdr3_aa: CASSLDKTGGRTLKANVLTF

clone_size: .
v_call: TRBV18
cdr3_aa: CASSPPKGISYEQYF

clone_size: .
v_call: TRBV5-5
cdr3_aa: CASSRGTGDSYNEQFF

clone_size: .
v_call: TRBV10-1
cdr3_aa: CASRTGTGKSLRGAFF

clone_size: .
v_call: TRBV12-5
cdr3_aa: CASAPGGAGTEAFF

clone_size: few
v_call: TRBV12-3/TRBV12-4
cdr3_aa: CASSRDRGRPQHF

clone_size: .
v_call: TRBV7-8
cdr3_aa: CASSLGTGRPNYGYTF

clone_size: .
v_call: TRBV29-1
cdr3_aa: CSVDPPGRNEAFF

clone_size: once
v_call: TRBV12-5
cdr3_aa: CASGSRGGIGELFF

clone_size: .
v_call: TRBV19
cdr3_aa: CASSISGRAEAFF

clone_size: once
v_call: TRBV27
cdr3_aa: CASSFRGLGTEAFF

clone_size: once
v_call: TRBV7-2
cdr3_aa: CASSATSMSYEQYF

clone_size: .
v_call: TRBV5-1
cdr3_aa: CASSLDGPPGGYTF

clone_size: .
v_call: TRBV27
cdr3_aa: CASSPSGADSYNEQFF

clone_size: .
v_call: TRBV6-5
cdr3_aa: CASSRDSPPYEQYF

clone_size: .
v_call: TRBV19
cdr3_aa: CASSLGSGSSYEQYF

clone_size: .
v_call: TRBV5-5
cdr3_aa: CASSFRLGPTVLGF

clone_size: .
v_call: TRBV27
cdr3_aa: CASSLQQTSGGHEQFF